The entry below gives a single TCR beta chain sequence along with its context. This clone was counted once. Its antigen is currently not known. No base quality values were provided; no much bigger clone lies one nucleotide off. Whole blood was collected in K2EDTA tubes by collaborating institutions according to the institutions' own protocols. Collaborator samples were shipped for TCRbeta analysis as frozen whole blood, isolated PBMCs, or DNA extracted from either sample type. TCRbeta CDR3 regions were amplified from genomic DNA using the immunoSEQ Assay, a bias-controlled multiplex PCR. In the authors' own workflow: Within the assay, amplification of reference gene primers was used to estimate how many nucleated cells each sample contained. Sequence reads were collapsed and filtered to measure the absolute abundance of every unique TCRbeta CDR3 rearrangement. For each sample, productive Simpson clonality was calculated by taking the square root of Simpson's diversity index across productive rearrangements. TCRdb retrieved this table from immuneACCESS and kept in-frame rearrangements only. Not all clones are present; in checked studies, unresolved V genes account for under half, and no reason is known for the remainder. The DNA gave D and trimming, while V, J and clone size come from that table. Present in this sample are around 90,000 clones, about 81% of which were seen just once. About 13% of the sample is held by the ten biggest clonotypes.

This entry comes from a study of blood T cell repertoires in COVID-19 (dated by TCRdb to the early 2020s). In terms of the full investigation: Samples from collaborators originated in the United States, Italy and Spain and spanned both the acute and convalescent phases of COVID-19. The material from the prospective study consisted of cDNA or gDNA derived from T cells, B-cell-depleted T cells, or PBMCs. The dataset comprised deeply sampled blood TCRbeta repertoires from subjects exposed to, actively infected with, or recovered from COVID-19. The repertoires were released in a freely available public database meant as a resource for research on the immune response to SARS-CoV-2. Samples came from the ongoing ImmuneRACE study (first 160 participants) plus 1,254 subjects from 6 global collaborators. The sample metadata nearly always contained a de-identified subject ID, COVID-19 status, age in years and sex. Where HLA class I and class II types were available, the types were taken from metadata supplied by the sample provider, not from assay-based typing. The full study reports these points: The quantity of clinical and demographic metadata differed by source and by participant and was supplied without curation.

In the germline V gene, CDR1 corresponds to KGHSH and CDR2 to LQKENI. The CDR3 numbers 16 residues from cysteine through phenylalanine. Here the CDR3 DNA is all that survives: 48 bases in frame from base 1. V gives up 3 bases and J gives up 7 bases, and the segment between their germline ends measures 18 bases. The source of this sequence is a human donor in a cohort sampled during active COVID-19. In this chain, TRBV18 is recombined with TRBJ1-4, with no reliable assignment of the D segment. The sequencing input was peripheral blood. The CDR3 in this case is CASSPPKETGSEKLFF. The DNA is TGTGCCAGCTCACCGCCGAAGGAAACGGGGAGTGAAAAACTGTTTTTT. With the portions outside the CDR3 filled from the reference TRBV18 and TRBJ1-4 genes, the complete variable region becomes NAGVMQNPRHLVRRRGQEARLRCSPMKGHSHVYWYRQLPEEGLKFMVYLQKENIIDESGMPKERFSAEFPKEGPSILRIQQVVRGDSAAYFCASSPPKETGSEKLFFGSGTQLSVL.